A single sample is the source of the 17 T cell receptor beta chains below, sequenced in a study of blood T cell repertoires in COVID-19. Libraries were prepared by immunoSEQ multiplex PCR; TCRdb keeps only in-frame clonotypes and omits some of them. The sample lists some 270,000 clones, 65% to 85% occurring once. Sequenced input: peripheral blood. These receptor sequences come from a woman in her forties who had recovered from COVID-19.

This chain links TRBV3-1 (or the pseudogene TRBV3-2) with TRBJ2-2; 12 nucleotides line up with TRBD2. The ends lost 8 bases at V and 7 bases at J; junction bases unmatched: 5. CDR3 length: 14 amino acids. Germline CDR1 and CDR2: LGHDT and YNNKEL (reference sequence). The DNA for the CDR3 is TGTGCCAGCCTAGCGGGGGGGCACAACGGGGAGCTGTTTTTT. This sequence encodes CASLAGGHNGELFF.

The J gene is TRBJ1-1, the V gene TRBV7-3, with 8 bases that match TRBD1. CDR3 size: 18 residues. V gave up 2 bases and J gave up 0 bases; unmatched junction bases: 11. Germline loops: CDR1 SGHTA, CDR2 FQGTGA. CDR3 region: CASSLRAGTGNLNTEAFF. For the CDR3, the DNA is TGTGCCAGCAGCTTACGGGCTGGGACAGGTAACTTGAACACTGAAGCTTTCTTT. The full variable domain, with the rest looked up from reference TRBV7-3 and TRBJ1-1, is GAGVSQTPSNKVTEKGKYVELRCDPISGHTALYWYRQSLGQGPEFLIYFQGTGAADDSGLPNDRFFAVRPEGSVSTLKIQRTERGDSAVYLCASSLRAGTGNLNTEAFFGQGTRLTVV.

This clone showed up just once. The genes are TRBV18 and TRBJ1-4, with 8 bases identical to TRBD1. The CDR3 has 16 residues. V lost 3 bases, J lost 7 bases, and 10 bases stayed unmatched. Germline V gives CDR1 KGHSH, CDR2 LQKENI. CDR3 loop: CASSPGQVRWGEKLFF. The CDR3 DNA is TGTGCCAGCTCACCGGGACAGGTTCGATGGGGTGAAAAACTGTTTTTT.

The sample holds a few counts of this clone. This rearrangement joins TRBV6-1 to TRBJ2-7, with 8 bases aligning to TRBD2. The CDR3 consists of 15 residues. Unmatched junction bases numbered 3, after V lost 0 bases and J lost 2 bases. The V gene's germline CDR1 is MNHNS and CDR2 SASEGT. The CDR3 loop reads CASSEAPGLAYEQYF. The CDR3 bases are TGTGCCAGCAGTGAAGCCCCGGGACTAGCCTACGAGCAGTACTTC.

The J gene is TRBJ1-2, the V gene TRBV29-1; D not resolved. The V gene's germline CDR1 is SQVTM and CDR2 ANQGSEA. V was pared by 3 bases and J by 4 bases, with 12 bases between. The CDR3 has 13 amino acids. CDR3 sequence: CSVEAREGYGYTF. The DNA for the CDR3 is TGCAGCGTTGAGGCGAGGGAAGGCTATGGCTACACCTTC.

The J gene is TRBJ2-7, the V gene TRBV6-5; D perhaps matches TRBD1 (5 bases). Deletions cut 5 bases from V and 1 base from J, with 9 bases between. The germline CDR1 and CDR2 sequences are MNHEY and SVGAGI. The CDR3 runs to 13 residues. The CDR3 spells CASSPTESYEQYF. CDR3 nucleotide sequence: TGTGCCAGCAGTCCGACAGAGTCCTACGAGCAGTACTTC.

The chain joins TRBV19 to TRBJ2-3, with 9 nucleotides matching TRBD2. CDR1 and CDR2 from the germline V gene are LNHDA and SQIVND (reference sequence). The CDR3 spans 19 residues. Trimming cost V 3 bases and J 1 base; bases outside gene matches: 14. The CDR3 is CASSMDWTSERWGTDTQYF. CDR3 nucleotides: TGTGCCAGTAGTATGGATTGGACTAGCGAGCGTTGGGGCACAGATACGCAGTATTTT.

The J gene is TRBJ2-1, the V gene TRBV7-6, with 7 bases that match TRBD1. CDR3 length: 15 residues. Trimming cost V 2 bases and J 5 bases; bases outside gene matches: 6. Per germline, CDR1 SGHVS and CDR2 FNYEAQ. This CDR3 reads CASSLTGTAHNEQFF. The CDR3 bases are TGTGCCAGCAGCTTAACCGGGACAGCTCACAATGAGCAGTTCTTC.

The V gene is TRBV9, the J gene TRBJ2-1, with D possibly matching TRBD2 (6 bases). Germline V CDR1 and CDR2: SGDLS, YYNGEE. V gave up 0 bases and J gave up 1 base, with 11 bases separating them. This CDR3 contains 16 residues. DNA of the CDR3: TGTGCCAGCAGCGTAGTTGGGGGGAGGTCCTACAATGAGCAGTTCTTC. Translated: CASSVVGGRSYNEQFF.

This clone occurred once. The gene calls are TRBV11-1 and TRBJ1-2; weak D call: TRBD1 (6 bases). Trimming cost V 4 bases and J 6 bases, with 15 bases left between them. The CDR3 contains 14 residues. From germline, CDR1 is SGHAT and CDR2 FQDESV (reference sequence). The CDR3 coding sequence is TGTGCCAGCAGCTCGGGACAACCCGGGGATGGCTACACCTTC. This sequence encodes CASSSGQPGDGYTF.

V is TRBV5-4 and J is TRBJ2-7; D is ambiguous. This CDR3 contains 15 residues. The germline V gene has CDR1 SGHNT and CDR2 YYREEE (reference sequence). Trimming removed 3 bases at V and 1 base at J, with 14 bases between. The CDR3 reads CASSSKQRKSYEQYF. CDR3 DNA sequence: TGTGCCAGCAGCTCCAAACAAAGAAAATCCTACGAGCAGTACTTC. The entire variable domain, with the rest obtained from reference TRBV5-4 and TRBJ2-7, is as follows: ETGVTQSPTHLIKTRGQQVTLRCSSQSGHNTVSWYQQALGQGPQFIFQYYREEENGRGNFPPRFSGLQFPNYSSELNVNALELDDSALYLCASSSKQRKSYEQYFGPGTRLTVT.

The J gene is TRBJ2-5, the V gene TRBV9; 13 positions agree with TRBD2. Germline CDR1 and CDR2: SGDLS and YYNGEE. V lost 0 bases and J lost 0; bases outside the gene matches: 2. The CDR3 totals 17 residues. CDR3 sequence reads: CASSVGTSGGNQETQYF. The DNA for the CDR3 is TGTGCCAGCAGCGTAGGGACTAGCGGGGGTAACCAAGAGACCCAGTACTTC.

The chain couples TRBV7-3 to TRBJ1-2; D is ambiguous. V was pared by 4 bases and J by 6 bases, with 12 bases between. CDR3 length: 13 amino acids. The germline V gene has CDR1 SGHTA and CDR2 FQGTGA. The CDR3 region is CASSSAPDNGYTF. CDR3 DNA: TGTGCCAGCAGCTCCGCCCCAGATAATGGCTACACCTTC.

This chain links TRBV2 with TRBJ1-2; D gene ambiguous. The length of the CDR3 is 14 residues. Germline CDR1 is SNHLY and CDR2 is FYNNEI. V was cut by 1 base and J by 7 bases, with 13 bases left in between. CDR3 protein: CASSEGGWVSGYTF. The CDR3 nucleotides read TGTGCCAGCAGTGAAGGAGGTTGGGTTAGTGGCTACACCTTC.

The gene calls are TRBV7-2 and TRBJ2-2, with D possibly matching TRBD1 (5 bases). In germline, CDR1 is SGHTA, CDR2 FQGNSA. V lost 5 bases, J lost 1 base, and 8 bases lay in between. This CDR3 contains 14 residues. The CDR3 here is CASSATGNTGELFF. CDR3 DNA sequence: TGTGCCAGCAGCGCTACAGGGAACACCGGGGAGCTGTTTTTT.

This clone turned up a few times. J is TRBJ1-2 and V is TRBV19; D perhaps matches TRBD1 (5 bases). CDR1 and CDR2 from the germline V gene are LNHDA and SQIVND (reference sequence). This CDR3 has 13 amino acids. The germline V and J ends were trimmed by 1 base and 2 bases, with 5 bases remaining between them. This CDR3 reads CASSIGGNYGYTF. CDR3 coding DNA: TGTGCCAGTAGTATAGGGGGCAACTATGGCTACACCTTC.

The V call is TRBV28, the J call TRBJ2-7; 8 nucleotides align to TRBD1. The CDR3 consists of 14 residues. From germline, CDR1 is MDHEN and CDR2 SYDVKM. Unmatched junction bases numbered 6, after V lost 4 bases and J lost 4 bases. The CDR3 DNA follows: TGTGCCAGCAGTTCGTGGACAGGGCTGTACGAGCAGTACTTC. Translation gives CASSSWTGLYEQYF.